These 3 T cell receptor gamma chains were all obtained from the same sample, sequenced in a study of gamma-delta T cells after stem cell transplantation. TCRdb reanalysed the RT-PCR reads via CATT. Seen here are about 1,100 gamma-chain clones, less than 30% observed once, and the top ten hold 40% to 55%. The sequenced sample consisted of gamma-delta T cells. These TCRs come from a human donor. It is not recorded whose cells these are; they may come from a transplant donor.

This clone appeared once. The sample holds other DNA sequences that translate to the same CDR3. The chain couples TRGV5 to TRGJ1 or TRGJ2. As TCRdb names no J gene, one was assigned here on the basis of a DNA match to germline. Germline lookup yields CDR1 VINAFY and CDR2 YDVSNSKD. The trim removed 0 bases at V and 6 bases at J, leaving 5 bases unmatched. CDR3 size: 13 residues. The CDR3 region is CATWDRRGYKKLF. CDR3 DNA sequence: TGTGCCACCTGGGACAGGCGGGGTTATAAGAAACTCTTT.

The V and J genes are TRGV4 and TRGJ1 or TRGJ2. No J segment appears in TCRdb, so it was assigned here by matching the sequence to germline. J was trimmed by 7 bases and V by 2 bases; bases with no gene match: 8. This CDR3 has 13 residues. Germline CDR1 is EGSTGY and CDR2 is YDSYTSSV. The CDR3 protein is CATWDEKGYKKLF. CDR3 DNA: TGTGCCACCTGGGATGAGAAAGGATATAAGAAACTCTTT.

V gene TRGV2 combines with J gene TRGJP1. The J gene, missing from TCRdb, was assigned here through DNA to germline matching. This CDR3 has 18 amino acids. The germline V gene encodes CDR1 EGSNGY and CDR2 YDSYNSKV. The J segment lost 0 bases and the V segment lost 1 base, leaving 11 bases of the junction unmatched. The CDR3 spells CATWDGITRNTTGWFKIF. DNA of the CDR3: TGTGCCACCTGGGACGGAATCACCCGAAATACCACTGGTTGGTTCAAGATATTT.